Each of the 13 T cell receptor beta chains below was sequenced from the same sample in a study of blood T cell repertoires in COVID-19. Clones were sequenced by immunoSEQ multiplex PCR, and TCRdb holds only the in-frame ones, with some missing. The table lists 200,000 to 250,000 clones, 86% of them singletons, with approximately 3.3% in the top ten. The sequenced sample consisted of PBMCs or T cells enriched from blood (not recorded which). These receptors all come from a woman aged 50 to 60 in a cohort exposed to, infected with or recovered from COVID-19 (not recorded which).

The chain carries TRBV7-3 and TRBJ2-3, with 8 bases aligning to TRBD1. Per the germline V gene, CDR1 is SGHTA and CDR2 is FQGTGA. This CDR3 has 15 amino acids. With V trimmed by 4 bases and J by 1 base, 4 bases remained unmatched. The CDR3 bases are TGTGCCAGCAGCTCGACAGGGGACGGCACAGATACGCAGTATTTT. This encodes CASSSTGDGTDTQYF.

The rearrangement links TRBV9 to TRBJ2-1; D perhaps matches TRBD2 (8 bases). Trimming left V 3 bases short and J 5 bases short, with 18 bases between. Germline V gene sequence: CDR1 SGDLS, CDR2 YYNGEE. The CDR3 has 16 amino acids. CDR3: CASSARQGAGDNEQFF. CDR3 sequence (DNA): TGTGCCAGCAGCGCCAGACAGGGAGCGGGGGACAATGAGCAGTTCTTC.

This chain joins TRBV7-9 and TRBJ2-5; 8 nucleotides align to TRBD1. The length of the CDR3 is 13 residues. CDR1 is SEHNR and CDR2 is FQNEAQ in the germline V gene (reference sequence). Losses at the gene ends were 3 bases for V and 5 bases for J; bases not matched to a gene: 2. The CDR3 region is CASSFRGPETQYF. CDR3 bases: TGTGCCAGCAGCTTCAGGGGGCCCGAGACCCAGTACTTC.

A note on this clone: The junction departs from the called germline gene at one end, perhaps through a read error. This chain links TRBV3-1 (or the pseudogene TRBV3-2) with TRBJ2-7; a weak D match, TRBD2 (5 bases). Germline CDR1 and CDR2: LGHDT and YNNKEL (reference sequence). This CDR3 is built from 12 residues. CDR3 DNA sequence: TGTGCCAGCAGCCAAGATCGGGGAGATAGGGACTTC. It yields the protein CASSQDRGDRDF.

The CDR3 coding sequence is TGTGCCAGCAGGCCCACTACAGGGTCTGGCTACACCTTC. It codes for CASRPTTGSGYTF. The rearrangement uses TRBV2 and TRBJ1-2; D perhaps matches TRBD1 (6 bases). V was shortened by 6 bases and J by 7 bases, with 15 bases between the two germline ends. The CDR3 extends over 13 amino acids. Germline V lookup: CDR1 SNHLY, CDR2 FYNNEI.

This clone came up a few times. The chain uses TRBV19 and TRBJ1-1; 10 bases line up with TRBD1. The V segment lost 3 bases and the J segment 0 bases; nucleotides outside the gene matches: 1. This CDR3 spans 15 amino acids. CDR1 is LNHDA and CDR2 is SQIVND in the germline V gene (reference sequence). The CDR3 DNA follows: TGTGCCAGTAGTATCGACAGGGGGCTGAACACTGAAGCTTTCTTT. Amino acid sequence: CASSIDRGLNTEAFF.

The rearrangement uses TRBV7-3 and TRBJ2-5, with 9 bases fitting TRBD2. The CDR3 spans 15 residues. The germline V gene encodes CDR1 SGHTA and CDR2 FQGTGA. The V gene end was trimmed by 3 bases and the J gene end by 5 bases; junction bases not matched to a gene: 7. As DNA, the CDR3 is TGTGCCAGCAGCTTGCGGGGGGGCAGTTTGGAGACCCAGTACTTC. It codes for CASSLRGGSLETQYF. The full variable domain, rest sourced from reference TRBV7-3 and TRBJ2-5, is GAGVSQTPSNKVTEKGKYVELRCDPISGHTALYWYRQSLGQGPEFLIYFQGTGAADDSGLPNDRFFAVRPEGSVSTLKIQRTERGDSAVYLCASSLRGGSLETQYFGPGTRLLVL.

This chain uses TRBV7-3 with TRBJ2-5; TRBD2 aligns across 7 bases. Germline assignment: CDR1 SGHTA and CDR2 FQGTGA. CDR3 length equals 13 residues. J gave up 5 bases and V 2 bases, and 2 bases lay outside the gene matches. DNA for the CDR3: TGTGCCAGCAGCTTATGGGAGGGGGAGACCCAGTACTTC. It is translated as CASSLWEGETQYF.

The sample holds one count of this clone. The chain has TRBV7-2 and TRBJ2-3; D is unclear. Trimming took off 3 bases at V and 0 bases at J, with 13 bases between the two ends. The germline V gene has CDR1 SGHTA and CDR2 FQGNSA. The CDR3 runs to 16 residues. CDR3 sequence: CASSFPGTASTDTQYF. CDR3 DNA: TGTGCCAGCAGCTTTCCCGGCACAGCAAGCACAGATACGCAGTATTTT.

The CDR3 region has the DNA TGTGCCAGCAGCCCCGGACAGGGGCCCCAAGAGACCCAGTACTTC. This sequence encodes CASSPGQGPQETQYF. V usage is TRBV7-2 and J usage is TRBJ2-5; 9 bases are shared with TRBD1. Losses at the gene ends were 5 bases for V and 1 base for J; bases not matched to a gene: 5. The V gene's germline CDR1 is SGHTA and CDR2 FQGNSA. The CDR3 is 15 amino acids. The full variable domain, rest sourced from reference TRBV7-2 and TRBJ2-5, is GAGVSQSPSNKVTEKGKDVELRCDPISGHTALYWYRQSLGQGLEFLIYFQGNSAPDKSGLPSDRFSAERTGGSVSTLTIQRTQQEDSAVYLCASSPGQGPQETQYFGPGTRLLVL.

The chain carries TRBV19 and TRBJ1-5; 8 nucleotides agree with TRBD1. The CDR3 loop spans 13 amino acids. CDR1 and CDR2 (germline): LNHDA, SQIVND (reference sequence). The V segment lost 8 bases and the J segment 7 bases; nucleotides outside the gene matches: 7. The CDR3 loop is CASAWTGRQPQHF. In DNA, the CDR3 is TGTGCCAGTGCCTGGACAGGGAGACAGCCCCAGCATTTT.

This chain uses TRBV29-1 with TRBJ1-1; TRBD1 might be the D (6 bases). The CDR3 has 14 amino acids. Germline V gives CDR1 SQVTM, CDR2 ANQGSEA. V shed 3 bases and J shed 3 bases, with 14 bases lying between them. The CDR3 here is CSVDRQALDTEAFF. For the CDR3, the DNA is TGCAGCGTTGATCGACAGGCCCTTGACACTGAAGCTTTCTTT.

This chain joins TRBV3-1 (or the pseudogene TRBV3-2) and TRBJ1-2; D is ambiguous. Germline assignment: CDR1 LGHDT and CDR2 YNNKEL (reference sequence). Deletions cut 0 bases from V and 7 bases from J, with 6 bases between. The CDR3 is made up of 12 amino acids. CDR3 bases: TGTGCCAGCAGCCAAGATTACGGTGGCTACACCTTC. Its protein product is CASSQDYGGYTF.